The 18 T cell receptor beta chains in this list originate from one sample, sequenced in a study of early T cells in non-severe SARS-CoV-2 infection. TCRdb processed the 5' RACE reads anew with MiXCR; each CDR3 protein has one entry. Of around 60,000 distinct CDR3 sequences listed, around 21% were seen once; the top ten hold approximately 15%. Sample: whole blood, taken at baseline. These receptor sequences come from an adult who was a healthcare worker with PCR-confirmed SARS-CoV-2 infection or an uninfected control (not recorded which).

This clonotype has a handful of counts. This chain joins TRBV20-1 and TRBJ2-1, with D possibly TRBD1 on 6 matching bases. The CDR3 length is 12 residues. Between the trimmed V and J ends, which lost 3 bases and 8 bases, there was a span of 11 bases. Germline V gene sequence: CDR1 DFQATT, CDR2 SNEGSKA (reference sequence). CDR3 DNA sequence: TGCAGTGCTAGGGGGTCAGGGGATGAGCAGTTCTTC. Protein: CSARGSGDEQFF.

The sample holds one count of this clonotype. This chain joins TRBV9 and TRBJ2-7, with D maybe TRBD2 (5 bases). Germline lookup yields CDR1 SGDLS and CDR2 YYNGEE. There are 16 residues in the CDR3. Trimming took 4 bases from V and 2 from J, leaving 19 bases between them. In DNA form, the CDR3 reads TGTGCCAGCAGCCAGGAACCTGGAGGACCTACCTACGAGCAGTACTTC. Translation: CASSQEPGGPTYEQYF.

This clonotype came up a few times. The chain uses TRBV5-1 and TRBJ2-2; D not resolved. Deletions cut 1 base from V and 1 base from J, with 5 bases between. Germline-derived CDR1 and CDR2 are SGHRS and YFSETQ. The CDR3 spans 14 residues. The CDR3 nucleotides are TGCGCCAGCAGCTTGACAGAGAACACCGGGGAGCTGTTTTTT. It specifies CASSLTENTGELFF. The entire variable domain, with the rest obtained from reference TRBV5-1 and TRBJ2-2, is as follows: KAGVTQTPRYLIKTRGQQVTLSCSPISGHRSVSWYQQTPGQGLQFLFEYFSETQRNKGNFPGRFSGRQFSNSRSEMNVSTLELGDSALYLCASSLTENTGELFFGEGSRLTVL.

This clonotype was observed a single time. The gene calls are TRBV5-1 and TRBJ2-7; possible D gene TRBD2, 6 bases. The CDR3 loop spans 16 amino acids. The germline V and J ends were trimmed by 5 bases and 7 bases, with 25 bases remaining between them. Germline lookup yields CDR1 SGHRS and CDR2 YFSETQ. CDR3 amino acids: CASRMSAGPGSREQYF. CDR3 nucleotides: TGCGCCAGCAGGATGTCGGCGGGGCCGGGAAGCAGGGAGCAGTACTTC.

The sample holds a few counts of this clonotype. CDR3 sequence (DNA): TGTGCCAGCACGGGACAGGGTAGAACTGAAGCTTTCTTT. It is translated as CASTGQGRTEAFF. The chain is built from TRBV2 and TRBJ1-1, with 9 bases matching TRBD1. From germline, CDR1 is SNHLY and CDR2 FYNNEI. V lost 7 bases, J lost 5 bases, and 5 bases stayed unmatched. This CDR3 is 13 amino acids long.

This clonotype came up a few times. The V call is TRBV6-6, the J call TRBJ1-3; D unclear. Germline CDR1 reads MNHNY; CDR2 reads SVGAGI (reference sequence). The length of the CDR3 is 16 residues. Trimming removed 2 bases from V and 4 bases from J, with 15 bases in between. The CDR3 region has the DNA TGTGCCAGCAGTTACGTCGGGGTTGGAGGAGGAAACACCATATATTTT. Protein product: CASSYVGVGGGNTIYF.

This clonotype was found many times. The gene calls are TRBV6-1 and TRBJ2-7; D perhaps matches TRBD1 (5 bases). V shed 3 bases and J shed 4 bases, with 7 bases lying between them. CDR3 size: 12 residues. Per germline, CDR1 MNHNS and CDR2 SASEGT. The CDR3 is CASSDRVYEQYF. The CDR3 DNA is TGTGCCAGCAGTGACAGGGTTTACGAGCAGTACTTC.

The rearrangement uses TRBV7-8 and TRBJ1-5; the D is unclear. This CDR3 has 14 residues. V lost 0 bases and J lost 9, with 12 bases in between. From germline, CDR1 is SGHVS and CDR2 FQNEAQ. For the CDR3, the DNA is TGTGCCAGCAGCTTAGCGCGGGAGGGTCCGCCCCAGCATTTT. Residues: CASSLAREGPPQHF.

The sample holds a few counts of this clonotype. The J gene is TRBJ1-4, the V gene TRBV7-8; no firm D call. Trimming shortened V by 2 bases and J by 0 bases, and 10 bases separated the two germline ends. CDR1 is SGHVS and CDR2 is FQNEAQ in the germline V gene. This CDR3 contains 16 residues. This CDR3 reads CASSLYPDTTNEKLFF. The CDR3 DNA reads as TGTGCCAGCAGCTTATATCCAGACACAACTAATGAAAAACTGTTTTTT.

Only a few counts were recorded for this clonotype. V gene TRBV3-1 combines with J gene TRBJ1-5, with D perhaps TRBD1 (6 bases). The CDR3 is made up of 12 amino acids. V was clipped by 11 bases and J by 2 bases, with 10 bases between them. Germline CDR1 and CDR2: LGHDT and YNNKEL (reference sequence). The CDR3 DNA reads as TGTGCCGCAGGGGTTGGCAATCAGCCCCAGCATTTT. Translated: CAAGVGNQPQHF. Full variable domain (outside the CDR3, taken from reference TRBV3-1 and TRBJ1-5): DTAVSQTPKYLVTQMGNDKSIKCEQNLGHDTMYWYKQDSKKFLKIMFSYNNKELIINETVPNRFSPKSPDKAHLNLHINSLELGDSAVYFCAAGVGNQPQHFGDGTRLSIL.

This clonotype has a count of ten or more. This sequence joins TRBV11-2 and TRBJ2-1; D is perhaps TRBD2 (5 bases). Per germline, CDR1 SGHAT and CDR2 FQNNGV. CDR3 size: 12 residues. Trimming shortened V by 5 bases and J by 7 bases, and 9 bases separated the two germline ends. The chain's CDR3 is CASSPGENEQFF. The CDR3, as DNA: TGTGCCAGCAGCCCCGGGGAGAATGAGCAGTTCTTC.

In this sample, this clonotype turned up many times. The CDR3 here is CASSQDGAVRGETQYF. In DNA form, the CDR3 reads TGCGCCAGCAGCCAAGATGGGGCGGTTCGGGGCGAGACCCAGTACTTC. The chain has TRBV4-1 and TRBJ2-5; perhaps D is TRBD1 or TRBD2 (5 bases each). V lost 0 bases to trimming and J lost 5 bases, with 16 bases between them. The CDR3 has 16 amino acids. Germline V gene lookup returns CDR1 MGHRA and CDR2 YSYEKL.

This clonotype came up many times. V gene TRBV2 combines with J gene TRBJ2-5, with 7 bases aligning to TRBD2. Germline V CDR1 and CDR2: SNHLY, FYNNEI. The junction had 12 bases not matched to a gene; V was cut back by 7 bases and J by 4 bases. The CDR3 loop spans 15 amino acids. CDR3 loop: CASKEGGLAGETQYF. The CDR3 nucleotides read TGTGCCAGCAAAGAGGGAGGGCTAGCAGGAGAGACCCAGTACTTC.

The table lists this clonotype with many counts. The gene calls are TRBV12-5 and TRBJ1-3, with D unclear. Germline values: CDR1 LGHNT, CDR2 FRNRAP. The germline V and J ends were trimmed by 5 bases and 6 bases, with 14 bases remaining between them. CDR3 length: 14 residues. The CDR3 loop reads CASGPTPRPNTIYF. The CDR3 bases are TGTGCTAGTGGTCCCACCCCCAGGCCAAACACCATATATTTT.

The chain has TRBV19 and TRBJ2-1, with 9 bases lining up with TRBD2. This CDR3 region has 17 residues. The V and J ends lost 5 bases and 1 base, in that order; junction bases with no gene match: 9. Germline-derived CDR1 and CDR2 are LNHDA and SQIVND (reference sequence). The CDR3 sequence is CASSFERGARSYNEQFF. For the CDR3, the DNA is TGTGCCAGTAGTTTCGAGCGGGGGGCCCGGTCCTACAATGAGCAGTTCTTC.

The chain joins TRBV3-1 to TRBJ2-7; D possibly corresponds to TRBD2 (6 bases). Trimming stripped 4 bases from V and 2 bases from J, with 12 bases between. This CDR3 comprises 14 residues. The germline V gene encodes CDR1 LGHDT and CDR2 YNNKEL (reference sequence). In DNA, the CDR3 is TGTGCCAGCAGCCCAAGGGCGGGGACCTACGAGCAGTACTTC. Protein product: CASSPRAGTYEQYF.

This clonotype occurred a few times. The CDR3 bases are TGCAGGGTCTCCGGGACAGTCACAGATACGCAGTATTTT. It codes for CRVSGTVTDTQYF. This sequence joins TRBV29-1 and TRBJ2-3; 7 bases map to TRBD1. Germline CDR1 and CDR2: SQVTM and ANQGSEA. The CDR3 is 13 amino acids.

V and J are TRBV27 and TRBJ2-5; TRBD1 or TRBD2 may be the D gene (5 bases each). CDR1 is MNHEY and CDR2 is SMNVEV in the germline V gene (reference sequence). The CDR3 length is 15 residues. The germline V and J ends were trimmed by 5 bases and 1 base, with 14 bases remaining between them. Written as DNA, the CDR3 is TGTGCCAGCAGTACCTTGGGGGACCCCCAAGAGACCCAGTACTTC. Protein product: CASSTLGDPQETQYF.